The clone carrying this T cell receptor beta chain was recorded many times. This sample stems from a study of T-cell reconstitution after alpha-beta-depleted transplantation in children. TCRbeta library preparation incorporated unique molecular identifiers. TCRdb re-called the PCR reads through MiXCR, storing one row per CDR3 protein. The table records around 400,000 distinct CDR3 sequences, approximately 11% of them present only once. The CDR3 totals 13 residues. V lost 3 bases to trimming and J lost 6 bases; unmatched junction nucleotides: 7. CDR1 and CDR2 (germline): DFQATT, SNEGSKA (reference sequence).

Sequenced here: PBMCs from the stem cell graft donor, sampled from the stem cell graft. This clonotype was sampled from a human donor who donated a stem cell graft to a child with acute myeloid leukemia. This chain joins TRBV20-1 and TRBJ1-2, with TRBD1 matching 7 bases. CDR3 DNA: TGCAGTGCTAGTCTGCAGGGGGAGCATGGCTACACCTTC. This encodes CSASLQGEHGYTF.